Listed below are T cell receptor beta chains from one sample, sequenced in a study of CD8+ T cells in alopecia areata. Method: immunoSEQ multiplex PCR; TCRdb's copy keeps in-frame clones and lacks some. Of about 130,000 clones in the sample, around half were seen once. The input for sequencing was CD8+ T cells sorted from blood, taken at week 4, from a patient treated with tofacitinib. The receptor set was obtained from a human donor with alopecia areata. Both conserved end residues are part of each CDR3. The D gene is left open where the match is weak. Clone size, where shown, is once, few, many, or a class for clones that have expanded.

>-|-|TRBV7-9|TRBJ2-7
TGTGCCAGCAGCCCTCACTTGGGGGGTCTGGTCGACGAGCAGTACTTC
CASSPHLGGLVDEQYF
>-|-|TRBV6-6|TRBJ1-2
TGTGCCAGCAGTTACTCGGTCGGGAGCATCTATGGCTACACCTTC
CASSYSVGSIYGYTF
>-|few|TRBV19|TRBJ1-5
TGTGCCAGTAGTAATGCGGCCCGTTATAGCAATCAGCCCCAGCATTTT
CASSNAARYSNQPQHF
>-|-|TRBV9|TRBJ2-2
TGTGCCAGCAGCGTAGAGTATAGGGAAACGAACACCGGGGAGCTGTTTTTT
CASSVEYRETNTGELFF
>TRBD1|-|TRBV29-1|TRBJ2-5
TGCAGCTTGTGGGGGGACAGGAACCAAGAGACCCAGTACTTC
CSLWGDRNQETQYF
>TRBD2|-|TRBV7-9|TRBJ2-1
TGTGCCAGCGGATTTAGCGGGGGGTCACACAGCTCCTACAATGAGCAGTTCTTC
CASGFSGGSHSSYNEQFF
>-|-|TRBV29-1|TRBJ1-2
TGCAGCGTTGAAGATTGGACCTTCAACGCTAACTATGGCTACACCTTC
CSVEDWTFNANYGYTF
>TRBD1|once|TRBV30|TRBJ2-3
TGTGCCTGGGGGGACCGCGTGGGACAGGTCACAGATACGCAGTATTTT
CAWGDRVGQVTDTQYF
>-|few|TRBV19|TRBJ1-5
TGTGCCAGTAGTAAGGGACATCGGAGCCAATATAGCAATCAGCCCCAGCATTTT
CASSKGHRSQYSNQPQHF
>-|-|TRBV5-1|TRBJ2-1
TGCGCCAGCAGCTTGGAAGCGGGTTACGATGAGCAGTTCTTC
CASSLEAGYDEQFF
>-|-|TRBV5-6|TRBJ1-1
TGTGCCAGCAGCTTGGCCATGAGCACTGAAGCTTTCTTT
CASSLAMSTEAFF
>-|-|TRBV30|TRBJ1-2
TGTGCCTGGAGTTCCCCCGCGTCTGGCTATGGCTACACCTTC
CAWSSPASGYGYTF
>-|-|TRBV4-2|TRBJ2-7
TGTGCCAGCAGCCAAGTGGCAGACGTAAACGAGCAGTACTTC
CASSQVADVNEQYF
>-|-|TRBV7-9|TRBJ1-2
TGTGCCAGCAGCCAGCCGCCAGGGCCCAACTATGGCTACACCTTC
CASSQPPGPNYGYTF
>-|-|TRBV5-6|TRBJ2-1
TGTGCCAGCAGCCCGACAGTACCCTCCTACAATGAGCAGTTCTTC
CASSPTVPSYNEQFF
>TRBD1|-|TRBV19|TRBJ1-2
TGTGCCAGTAGTCCGGGACAGGGGTATGGCTACACCTTC
CASSPGQGYGYTF
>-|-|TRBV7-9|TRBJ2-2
TGTGCCAGCAGCTTAGGCGGGTCCACCGGGGAGCTGTTTTTT
CASSLGGSTGELFF
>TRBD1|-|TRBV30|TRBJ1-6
TGTGCCTGGGACAGGGGAGGGAATTCACCCCTCCACTTT
CAWDRGGNSPLHF
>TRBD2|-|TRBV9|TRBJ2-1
TGTGCCAGCACCCCCTTAGCGGGGGGGCGATATGAGCAGTTCTTC
CASTPLAGGRYEQFF
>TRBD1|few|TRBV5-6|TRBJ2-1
TGTGCCAGCAGGGGACAGGGTGGTGAATACAATGAGCAGTTCTTC
CASRGQGGEYNEQFF
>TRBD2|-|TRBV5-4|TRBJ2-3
TGTGCCAGCAGCTTGGGACTAGCGGGGAGCACAGATACGCAGTATTTT
CASSLGLAGSTDTQYF